The 27 T cell receptor beta chains given below trace back to one sample, sequenced in a study of graft-versus-host responses after intestinal transplantation. The data were produced by immunoSEQ multiplex PCR, yet TCRdb's version contains in-frame clones alone and is incomplete. The table lists about 4,000 clones, 94% of them singletons, with less than 1.5% in the top ten. The sample consisted of PBMCs, taken 11 days after intestinal transplantation. Source of these receptors: a human patient who received an intestinal transplant, so some T cells may come from the graft donor.

The gene calls are TRBV7-6 and TRBJ2-1; either TRBD1 or TRBD2 may fit D (6 bases each). CDR1 SGHVS and CDR2 FNYEAQ come from the germline V gene. This CDR3 comprises 12 residues. The V end was cut by 6 bases, the J end by 6 bases, with 9 bases between. The CDR3 here is CASRGGPNEQFF. In nucleotides, the CDR3 is TGTGCCAGCAGGGGGGGCCCCAATGAGCAGTTCTTC.

V gene TRBV5-4 combines with J gene TRBJ2-7, with 10 bases aligning to TRBD1. The CDR3 loop spans 16 amino acids. Looked up from germline, CDR1 is SGHNT and CDR2 is YYREEE (reference sequence). Trimming at V came to 0 bases and at J to 3 bases, leaving 6 bases not matched to a gene. The CDR3 is CASSLGGTGAVYEQYF. In DNA form, the CDR3 reads TGTGCCAGCAGCTTGGGAGGGACAGGGGCGGTCTACGAGCAGTACTTC. The variable domain in full, completed from reference TRBV5-4 and TRBJ2-7, reads ETGVTQSPTHLIKTRGQQVTLRCSSQSGHNTVSWYQQALGQGPQFIFQYYREEENGRGNFPPRFSGLQFPNYSSELNVNALELDDSALYLCASSLGGTGAVYEQYFGPGTRLTVT.

This chain uses TRBV10-1 with TRBJ1-2; D uncertain. V dropped 4 bases and J dropped 4 bases, with 13 bases sitting between them. Germline V lookup: CDR1 WNHNN, CDR2 SYGVQD (reference sequence). The CDR3 is made up of 14 amino acids. The chain's CDR3 is CASSVRRKTYGYTF. The CDR3 nucleotides are TGCGCCAGCAGTGTGCGGAGAAAGACCTATGGCTACACCTTC.

This clone was seen only a few times. The chain uses TRBV13 and TRBJ2-1; 12 positions agree with TRBD2. CDR1 and CDR2 from the germline V gene are PRHDT and FYEKMQ (reference sequence). V lost 3 bases, J lost 7 bases, and 4 bases stayed unmatched. This CDR3 region has 15 residues. The DNA for the CDR3 is TGTGCCAGCAGCTTCGGACTAGCGGGAAGGAATGAGCAGTTCTTC. Translating gives CASSFGLAGRNEQFF.

V and J are TRBV7-9 and TRBJ2-2; 16 bases are a match to TRBD2. CDR3 length: 18 residues. The V and J ends lost 7 bases and 4 bases, in that order; junction bases with no gene match: 9. Germline V gene data show CDR1 as SEHNR and CDR2 as FQNEAQ (reference sequence). CDR3 in amino acids: CASIAGLAGGPGTGELFF. The CDR3 DNA is TGTGCCAGCATCGCGGGACTAGCGGGAGGGCCCGGCACCGGGGAGCTGTTTTTT.

The CDR3 DNA reads TGTGCCAGCAGTGACCAACAGGGGGTATCCTCCTACGAGCAGTACTTC. This translates into CASSDQQGVSSYEQYF. V usage is TRBV6-1 and J usage is TRBJ2-7, with 8 nucleotides matching TRBD1. This CDR3 is built from 16 residues. With 3 bases clipped from V and 0 bases from J, the junction kept 7 bases outside the gene matches. Germline CDR1 and CDR2: MNHNS and SASEGT.

J is TRBJ2-7 and V is TRBV6-6; TRBD1 matches 7 bases. V gave up 5 bases and J gave up 4 bases; unmatched junction bases: 8. The CDR3 runs 14 residues. Germline values: CDR1 MNHNY, CDR2 SVGAGI (reference sequence). CDR3 DNA sequence: TGTGCCAGCAGTACACCGGGACAGTGGTACGAGCAGTACTTC. It encodes CASSTPGQWYEQYF.

This clone came up once. The CDR3 DNA follows: TGTGCCAGCAGCCAGCCCCGGGGCACAGATACGCAGTATTTT. Translating it yields CASSQPRGTDTQYF. The chain links TRBV7-8 to TRBJ2-3, with D uncertain. Germline loops: CDR1 SGHVS, CDR2 FQNEAQ. The germline V and J ends were trimmed by 5 bases and 1 base, with 10 bases remaining between them. The CDR3 runs 14 residues.

CDR3 bases: TGTGCCGGGGGGGGACAGGGGGCCGACGAGCAGTACTTC. Encoded protein: CAGGGQGADEQYF. The chain links TRBV30 to TRBJ2-7, with 12 bases aligning to TRBD1. The germline CDR1 and CDR2 sequences are GTSNPN and SVGIG (reference sequence). The length of the CDR3 is 13 residues. J was trimmed by 5 bases and V by 8 bases; bases with no gene match: 7.

The CDR3 DNA is TGTGCCAGCAGCACAGGGGGCAATGAGCAGTTCTTC. This encodes CASSTGGNEQFF. The chain recombines TRBV11-2 with TRBJ2-1; 8 positions agree with TRBD1. This CDR3 is built from 12 residues. CDR1 is SGHAT, CDR2 FQNNGV, per germline. V lost 5 bases and J lost 6; bases outside the gene matches: 0.

V and J are TRBV6-5 and TRBJ1-2; D unresolved. V shed 4 bases and J shed 4 bases, with 16 bases lying between them. The CDR3 runs to 15 residues. CDR1 is MNHEY and CDR2 is SVGAGI in the germline V gene. CDR3 amino acids: CASSFSDEIRYGYTF. DNA of the CDR3: TGTGCCAGCAGTTTTTCGGATGAGATCCGCTATGGCTACACCTTC.

The V and J genes are TRBV2 and TRBJ2-1; D is unclear. Germline V gives CDR1 SNHLY, CDR2 FYNNEI. Trimming left V 2 bases short and J 0 bases short, with 11 bases between. The CDR3 has 16 residues. CDR3 coding DNA: TGTGCCAGCAGTGAAATGCTAACTCTCTCCTACAATGAGCAGTTCTTC. It translates to CASSEMLTLSYNEQFF.

The V and J genes are TRBV6-5 and TRBJ1-3; 10 positions match TRBD1. Per the germline V gene, CDR1 is MNHEY and CDR2 is SVGAGI. This CDR3 is 14 amino acids long. The trim removed 6 bases at V and 1 base at J, leaving 0 bases unmatched. This chain's CDR3 is CASRGQGSGNTIYF. The CDR3 DNA sequence: TGTGCCAGCAGGGGACAGGGGTCTGGAAACACCATATATTTT.

The chain is built from TRBV5-6 and TRBJ2-6; D is unresolved. Trimming shortened V by 0 bases and J by 0 bases, and 10 bases separated the two germline ends. Looked up from germline, CDR1 is SGHDT and CDR2 is YYEEEE. CDR3 length equals 17 residues. CDR3 amino acids: CASSLVAHASGANVLTF. The CDR3 coding sequence is TGTGCCAGCAGCTTGGTGGCACACGCCTCTGGGGCCAACGTCCTGACTTTC. Together with reference TRBV5-6 and TRBJ2-6, the CDR3 gives the full variable domain: DAGVTQSPTHLIKTRGQQVTLRCSPKSGHDTVSWYQQALGQGPQFIFQYYEEEERQRGNFPDRFSGHQFPNYSSELNVNALLLGDSALYLCASSLVAHASGANVLTFGAGSRLTVL.

The V call is TRBV13, the J call TRBJ2-1, with 11 bases identical to TRBD2. The CDR3 contains 16 residues. Germline CDR1 is PRHDT and CDR2 is FYEKMQ (reference sequence). The junction had 14 bases not matched to a gene; V was cut back by 6 bases and J by 10 bases. The CDR3 DNA sequence: TGTGCCAGCAGTACCCCCGGGACTAGCGGTGGGAGAGAGCAGTTCTTC. Amino acid sequence: CASSTPGTSGGREQFF.

The rearrangement links TRBV27 to TRBJ2-3, with a possible D match to TRBD1 (5 bases). CDR3 length: 15 amino acids. CDR1 is MNHEY and CDR2 is SMNVEV in the germline V gene (reference sequence). Trimming left V 6 bases short and J 0 bases short, with 13 bases between. This CDR3 is CASRPTTASTDTQYF. CDR3 bases: TGTGCCAGCAGACCTACGACAGCTAGCACAGATACGCAGTATTTT.

The V gene is TRBV6-4, the J gene TRBJ1-2; D is uncertain. The length of the CDR3 is 17 residues. V lost 4 bases and J 4 bases, leaving 22 bases between the germline ends. The germline V gene has CDR1 MRHNA and CDR2 SNTAGT. The CDR3 DNA reads as TGTGCCAGCAGTGGGAACCTCCCACACGGAAAGACCTATGGCTACACCTTC. Protein product: CASSGNLPHGKTYGYTF.

This rearrangement joins TRBV15 to TRBJ2-1, with a tentative D call TRBD1 (5 bases). Trimming took off 0 bases at V and 2 bases at J, with 17 bases between the two ends. CDR1 and CDR2 from the germline V gene are LNHNV and YYDKDF (reference sequence). CDR3 length: 18 residues. The CDR3: CATSRDIVLGETYNEQFF. CDR3 in DNA: TGTGCCACCAGCAGAGATATAGTTTTAGGGGAAACCTACAATGAGCAGTTCTTC.

Here the CDR3 reads CASSIGAPSYNEQFF. CDR3 coding DNA: TGTGCCAGTAGTATTGGGGCGCCCTCCTACAATGAGCAGTTCTTC. The rearrangement joins TRBV19 to TRBJ2-1, with TRBD1 as a possible D gene (5 bases). Germline loops: CDR1 LNHDA, CDR2 SQIVND (reference sequence). The CDR3 length is 15 residues. V lost 3 bases, J lost 0 bases, and 9 bases lay in between.

The V gene is TRBV7-2, the J gene TRBJ2-7; D gene unclear. The CDR3 consists of 14 residues. V shed 8 bases and J shed 3 bases, with 17 bases lying between them. Germline V gene data show CDR1 as SGHTA and CDR2 as FQGNSA. The CDR3 region has the DNA TGTGCCAGCGACGGGCCTTTGGGTAACTACGAGCAGTACTTC. It encodes CASDGPLGNYEQYF.

This sequence joins TRBV9 and TRBJ2-1; no clear D gene. The CDR3 spans 14 residues. CDR1 and CDR2 from the germline V gene are SGDLS and YYNGEE. Trimming took off 0 bases at V and 7 bases at J, with 11 bases between the two ends. CDR3 residues: CASSVGSGPNEQFF. CDR3 nucleotides: TGTGCCAGCAGCGTAGGGTCCGGGCCTAATGAGCAGTTCTTC.

This chain uses TRBV6-1 with TRBJ2-1; D is uncertain. Germline CDR1 and CDR2: MNHNS and SASEGT. The V and J ends lost 8 bases and 0 bases respectively, with 11 bases between them. There are 14 residues in the CDR3. The DNA for the CDR3 is TGTGCCAGCCTTCCCCCGGCCTCCTACAATGAGCAGTTCTTC. Protein: CASLPPASYNEQFF.

The DNA of the CDR3 is TGTGCCAGCAGTCCTACCCAACATCGTGGATCTGGAAACACCATATATTTT. This encodes CASSPTQHRGSGNTIYF. The genes are TRBV11-2 and TRBJ1-3, with D unclear. This CDR3 is built from 17 residues. CDR1 SGHAT and CDR2 FQNNGV come from the germline V gene. The ends were cut back, 6 bases at V and 1 base at J, with 19 bases in the middle. The full variable domain, rest sourced from reference TRBV11-2 and TRBJ1-3, is EAGVAQSPRYKIIEKRQSVAFWCNPISGHATLYWYQQILGQGPKLLIQFQNNGVVDDSQLPKDRFSAERLKGVDSTLKIQPAKLEDSAVYLCASSPTQHRGSGNTIYFGEGSWLTVV.

The V call is TRBV5-1, the J call TRBJ2-7, with TRBD2 matching 9 bases. Per germline, CDR1 SGHRS and CDR2 YFSETQ. CDR3 length: 15 amino acids. V was pared by 2 bases and J by 2 bases, with 5 bases of the junction left unmatched. CDR3 protein: CASSFGSGSPYEQYF. The CDR3 nucleotides are TGCGCCAGCAGCTTTGGTAGCGGGAGTCCCTACGAGCAGTACTTC.

This clone has just a few counts. The gene calls are TRBV7-9 and TRBJ1-4, with TRBD1 matching over 7 bases. Germline CDR1 reads SEHNR; CDR2 reads FQNEAQ (reference sequence). V shed 1 base, J shed 2 bases, and the junction held 1 base outside the gene matches. There are 15 residues in the CDR3. CDR3 nucleotides: TGTGCCAGCAGCTTAGAACAGGGGACTAATGAAAAACTGTTTTTT. Its translation is CASSLEQGTNEKLFF.

Comment on this clone: The same CDR3 can be traced to other DNA sequences in this sample. This chain connects TRBV29-1 to TRBJ1-1, with D possibly being TRBD1 (5 bases). Germline V gives CDR1 SQVTM, CDR2 ANQGSEA. The V and J ends lost 7 bases and 3 bases respectively, with 15 bases between them. The CDR3 is made up of 13 amino acids. CDR3 region: CSARTGGYTEAFF. The CDR3 DNA reads as TGCAGCGCAAGGACGGGGGGGTACACTGAAGCTTTCTTT. The complete variable domain, with remaining parts taken from reference TRBV29-1 and TRBJ1-1, reads SAVISQKPSRDICQRGTSLTIQCQVDSQVTMMFWYRQQPGQSLTLIATANQGSEATYESGFVIDKFPISRPNLTFSTLTVSNMSPEDSSIYLCSARTGGYTEAFFGQGTRLTVV.

The chain couples TRBV9 to TRBJ2-1; 11 bases are a match to TRBD2. This CDR3 is built from 16 residues. CDR1 is SGDLS and CDR2 is YYNGEE in the germline V gene. V gave up 3 bases and J gave up 6 bases; unmatched junction bases: 8. CDR3 amino acids: CASSDPLAGAANEQFF. CDR3 in DNA: TGTGCCAGCAGCGACCCACTAGCGGGAGCGGCCAATGAGCAGTTCTTC.